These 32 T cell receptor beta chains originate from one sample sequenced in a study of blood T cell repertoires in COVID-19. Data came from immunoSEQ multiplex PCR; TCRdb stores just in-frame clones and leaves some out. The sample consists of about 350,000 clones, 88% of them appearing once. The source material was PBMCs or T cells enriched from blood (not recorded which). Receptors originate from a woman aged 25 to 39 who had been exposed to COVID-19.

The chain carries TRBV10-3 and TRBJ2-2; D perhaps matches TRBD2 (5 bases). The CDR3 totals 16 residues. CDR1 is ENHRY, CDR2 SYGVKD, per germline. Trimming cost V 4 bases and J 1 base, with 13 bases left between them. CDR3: CAISALERLNTGELFF. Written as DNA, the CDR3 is TGTGCCATCAGTGCCCTCGAGCGGCTGAACACCGGGGAGCTGTTTTTT.

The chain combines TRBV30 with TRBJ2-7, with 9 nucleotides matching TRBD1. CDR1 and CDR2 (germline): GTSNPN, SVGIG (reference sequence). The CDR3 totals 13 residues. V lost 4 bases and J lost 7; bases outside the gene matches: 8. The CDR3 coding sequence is TGTGCCTGGAAAGTTGGACAGGGGAGGGAGCAGTACTTC. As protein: CAWKVGQGREQYF.

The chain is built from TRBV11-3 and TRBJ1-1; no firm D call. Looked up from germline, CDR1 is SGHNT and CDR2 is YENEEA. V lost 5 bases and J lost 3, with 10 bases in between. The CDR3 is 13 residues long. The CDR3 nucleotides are TGTGCCAGCAGCATTCAGAGGGACACTGAAGCTTTCTTT. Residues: CASSIQRDTEAFF. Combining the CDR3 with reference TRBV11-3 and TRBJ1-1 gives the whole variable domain EAGVVQSPRYKIIEKKQPVAFWCNPISGHNTLYWYLQNLGQGPELLIRYENEEAVDDSQLPKDRFSAERLKGVDSTLKIQPAELGDSAVYLCASSIQRDTEAFFGQGTRLTVV.

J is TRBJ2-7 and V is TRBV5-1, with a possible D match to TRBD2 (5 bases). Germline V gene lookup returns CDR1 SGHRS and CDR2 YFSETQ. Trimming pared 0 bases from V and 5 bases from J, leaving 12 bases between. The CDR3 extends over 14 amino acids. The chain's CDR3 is CASSLGPLRDEQYF. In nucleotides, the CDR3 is TGCGCCAGCAGCTTGGGCCCCCTGAGGGACGAGCAGTACTTC. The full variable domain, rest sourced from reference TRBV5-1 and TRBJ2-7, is KAGVTQTPRYLIKTRGQQVTLSCSPISGHRSVSWYQQTPGQGLQFLFEYFSETQRNKGNFPGRFSGRQFSNSRSEMNVSTLELGDSALYLCASSLGPLRDEQYFGPGTRLTVT.

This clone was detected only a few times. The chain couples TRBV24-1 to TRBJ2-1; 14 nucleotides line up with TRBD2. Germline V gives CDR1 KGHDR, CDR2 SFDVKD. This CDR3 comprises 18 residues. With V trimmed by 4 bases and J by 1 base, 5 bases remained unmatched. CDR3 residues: CATSEPGTSGSSYNEQFF. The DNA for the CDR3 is TGTGCCACCAGTGAACCCGGGACTAGCGGGAGTTCCTACAATGAGCAGTTCTTC.

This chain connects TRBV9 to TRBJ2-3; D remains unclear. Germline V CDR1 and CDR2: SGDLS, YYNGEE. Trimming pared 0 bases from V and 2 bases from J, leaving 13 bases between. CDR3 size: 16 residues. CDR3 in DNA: TGTGCCAGCAGCGTAGCTACTAACCCCCCCACAGATACGCAGTATTTT. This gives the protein CASSVATNPPTDTQYF.

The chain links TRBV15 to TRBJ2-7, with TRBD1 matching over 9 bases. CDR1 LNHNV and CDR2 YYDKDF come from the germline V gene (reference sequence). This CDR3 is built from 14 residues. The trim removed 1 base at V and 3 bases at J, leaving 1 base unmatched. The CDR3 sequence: CATSRGTGDYEQYF. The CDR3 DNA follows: TGTGCCACCAGCAGAGGGACAGGGGACTACGAGCAGTACTTC.

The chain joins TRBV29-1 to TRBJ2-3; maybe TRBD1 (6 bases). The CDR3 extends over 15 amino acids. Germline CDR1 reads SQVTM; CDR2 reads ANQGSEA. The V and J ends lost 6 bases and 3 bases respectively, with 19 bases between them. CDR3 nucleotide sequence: TGCAGCGTAAGGGAGAAGGGGGTGAGAACAGATACGCAGTATTTT. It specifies CSVREKGVRTDTQYF.

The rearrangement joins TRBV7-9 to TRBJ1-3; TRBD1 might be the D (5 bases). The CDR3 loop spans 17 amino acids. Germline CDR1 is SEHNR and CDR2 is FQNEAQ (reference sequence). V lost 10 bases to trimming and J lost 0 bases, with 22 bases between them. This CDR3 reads CATPPSGGASSGNTIYF. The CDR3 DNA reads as TGTGCCACCCCACCCAGCGGAGGGGCTAGCTCTGGAAACACCATATATTTT.

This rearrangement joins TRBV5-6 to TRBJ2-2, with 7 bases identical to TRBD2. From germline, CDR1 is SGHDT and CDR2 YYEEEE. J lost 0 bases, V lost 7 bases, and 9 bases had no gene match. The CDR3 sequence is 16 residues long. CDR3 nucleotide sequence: TGTGCCAGCCATACTAGCGCTGAATCGAACACCGGGGAGCTGTTTTTT. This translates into CASHTSAESNTGELFF.

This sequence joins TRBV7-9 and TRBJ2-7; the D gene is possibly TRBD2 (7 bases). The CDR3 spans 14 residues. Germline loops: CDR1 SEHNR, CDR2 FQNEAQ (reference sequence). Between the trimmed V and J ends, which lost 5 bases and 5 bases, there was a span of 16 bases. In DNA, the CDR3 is TGTGCCAGCAGCGCCGGCGGGGGCGGGCACGAGCAGTACTTC. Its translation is CASSAGGGGHEQYF. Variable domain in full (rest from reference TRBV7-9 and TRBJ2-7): DTGVSQNPRHKITKRGQNVTFRCDPISEHNRLYWYRQTLGQGPEFLTYFQNEAQLEKSRLLSDRFSAERPKGSFSTLEIQRTEQGDSAMYLCASSAGGGGHEQYFGPGTRLTVT.

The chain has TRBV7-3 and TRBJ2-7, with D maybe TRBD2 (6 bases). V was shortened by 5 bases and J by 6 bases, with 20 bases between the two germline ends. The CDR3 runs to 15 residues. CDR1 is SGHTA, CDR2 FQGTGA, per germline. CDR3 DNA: TGTGCCAGCAGCCCCCAGGGAGGCGCCCTCGGCGAGCAGTACTTC. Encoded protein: CASSPQGGALGEQYF. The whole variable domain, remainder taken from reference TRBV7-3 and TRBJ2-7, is GAGVSQTPSNKVTEKGKYVELRCDPISGHTALYWYRQSLGQGPEFLIYFQGTGAADDSGLPNDRFFAVRPEGSVSTLKIQRTERGDSAVYLCASSPQGGALGEQYFGPGTRLTVT.

The CDR3: CASGTPPEPQHF. CDR3 DNA: TGTGCCAGTGGGACACCACCTGAGCCCCAGCATTTT. This chain joins TRBV19 and TRBJ1-5; maybe TRBD1 (6 bases). The CDR3 is 12 amino acids. Germline CDR1 is LNHDA and CDR2 is SQIVND (reference sequence). The V and J ends lost 8 bases and 8 bases respectively, with 13 bases between them.

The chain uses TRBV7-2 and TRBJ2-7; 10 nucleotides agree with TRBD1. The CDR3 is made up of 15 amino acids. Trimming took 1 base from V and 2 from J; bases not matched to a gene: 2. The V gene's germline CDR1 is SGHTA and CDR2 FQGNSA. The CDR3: CASSLGGQGAYEQYF. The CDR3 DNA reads TGTGCCAGCAGCTTAGGAGGACAGGGGGCCTACGAGCAGTACTTC. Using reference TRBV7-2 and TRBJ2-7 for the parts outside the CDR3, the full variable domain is GAGVSQSPSNKVTEKGKDVELRCDPISGHTALYWYRQSLGQGLEFLIYFQGNSAPDKSGLPSDRFSAERTGGSVSTLTIQRTQQEDSAVYLCASSLGGQGAYEQYFGPGTRLTVT.

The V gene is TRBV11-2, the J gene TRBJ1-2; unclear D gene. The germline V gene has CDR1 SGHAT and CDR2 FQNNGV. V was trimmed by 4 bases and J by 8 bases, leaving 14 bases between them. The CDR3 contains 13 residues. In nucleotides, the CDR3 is TGTGCCAGCAGCTCCTCGGAGACCCGAGGCTACACCTTC. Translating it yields CASSSSETRGYTF. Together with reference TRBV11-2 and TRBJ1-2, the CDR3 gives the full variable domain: EAGVAQSPRYKIIEKRQSVAFWCNPISGHATLYWYQQILGQGPKLLIQFQNNGVVDDSQLPKDRFSAERLKGVDSTLKIQPAKLEDSAVYLCASSSSETRGYTFGSGTRLTVV.

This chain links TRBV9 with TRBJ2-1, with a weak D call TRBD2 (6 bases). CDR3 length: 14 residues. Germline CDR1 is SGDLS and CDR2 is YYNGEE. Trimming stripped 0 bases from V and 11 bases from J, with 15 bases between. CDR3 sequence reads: CASSVGGIGRKQFF. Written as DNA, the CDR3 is TGTGCCAGCAGCGTAGGGGGAATAGGGAGGAAGCAGTTCTTC.

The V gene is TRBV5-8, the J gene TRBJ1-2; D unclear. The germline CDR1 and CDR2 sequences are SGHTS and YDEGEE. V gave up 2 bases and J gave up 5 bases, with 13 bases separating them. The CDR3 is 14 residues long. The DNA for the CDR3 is TGTGCCAGCAGCTTCGACGCGGGCCGTTATGGCTACACCTTC. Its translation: CASSFDAGRYGYTF. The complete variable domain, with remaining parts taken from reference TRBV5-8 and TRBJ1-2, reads EAGVTQSPTHLIKTRGQQATLRCSPISGHTSVYWYQQALGLGLQFLLWYDEGEERNRGNFPPRFSGRQFPNYSSELNVNALELEDSALYLCASSFDAGRYGYTFGSGTRLTVV.

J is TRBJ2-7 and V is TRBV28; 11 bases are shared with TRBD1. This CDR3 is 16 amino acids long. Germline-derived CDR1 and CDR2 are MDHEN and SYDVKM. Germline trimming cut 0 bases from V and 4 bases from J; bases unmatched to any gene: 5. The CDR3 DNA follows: TGTGCCAGCAGTTTATGGGGCGGGACAGGGGGATACGAGCAGTACTTC. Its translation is CASSLWGGTGGYEQYF.

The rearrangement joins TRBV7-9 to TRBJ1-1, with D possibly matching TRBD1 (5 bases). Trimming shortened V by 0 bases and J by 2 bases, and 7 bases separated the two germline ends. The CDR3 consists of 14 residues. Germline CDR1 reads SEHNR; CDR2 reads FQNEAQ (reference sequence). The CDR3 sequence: CASSLAGANTEAFF. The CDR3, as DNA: TGTGCCAGCAGCTTAGCAGGGGCTAACACTGAAGCTTTCTTT.

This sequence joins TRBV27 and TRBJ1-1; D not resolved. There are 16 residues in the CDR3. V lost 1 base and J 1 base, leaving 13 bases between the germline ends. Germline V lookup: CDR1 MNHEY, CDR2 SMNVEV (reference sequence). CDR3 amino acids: CASSLLGGRGNTEAFF. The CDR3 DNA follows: TGTGCCAGCAGTTTATTAGGAGGGAGAGGGAACACTGAAGCTTTCTTT.

For the CDR3, the DNA is TGTGCCAGCAGCTTAGAGGACAGGGCCCTCTACGAGCAGTACTTC. It specifies CASSLEDRALYEQYF. This sequence joins TRBV7-2 and TRBJ2-7, with 8 bases matching TRBD1. The J segment lost 3 bases and the V segment lost 1 base, leaving 5 bases of the junction unmatched. The CDR3 spans 15 residues. Germline assignment: CDR1 SGHTA and CDR2 FQGNSA.

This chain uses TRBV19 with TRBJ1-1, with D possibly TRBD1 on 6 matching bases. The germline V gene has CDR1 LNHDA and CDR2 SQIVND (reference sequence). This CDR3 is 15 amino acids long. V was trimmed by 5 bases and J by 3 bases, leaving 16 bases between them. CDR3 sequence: CASSLRAPGDTEAFF. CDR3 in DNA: TGTGCCAGTAGTCTCCGGGCGCCAGGGGACACTGAAGCTTTCTTT.

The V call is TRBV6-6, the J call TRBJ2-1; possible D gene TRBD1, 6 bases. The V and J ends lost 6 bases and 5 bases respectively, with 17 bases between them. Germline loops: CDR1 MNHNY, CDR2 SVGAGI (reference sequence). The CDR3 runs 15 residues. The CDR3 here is CASRSTGKGNNEQFF. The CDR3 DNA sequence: TGTGCCAGCAGGTCTACAGGGAAGGGGAACAATGAGCAGTTCTTC.

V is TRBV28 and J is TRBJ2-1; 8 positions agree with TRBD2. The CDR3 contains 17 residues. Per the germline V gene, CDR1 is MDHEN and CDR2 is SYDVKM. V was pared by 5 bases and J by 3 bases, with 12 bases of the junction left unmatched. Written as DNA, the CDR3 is TGTGCCAGCAGTCCCCCCGTGGCTAGCGGGTTCTACAATGAGCAGTTCTTC. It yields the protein CASSPPVASGFYNEQFF.

CDR3 sequence (DNA): TGTGCCAGCTCACCCACAGACAGGTTTGGAGGCTATGGCTACACCTTC. This gives the protein CASSPTDRFGGYGYTF. V usage is TRBV18 and J usage is TRBJ1-2; TRBD1 might be the D (6 bases). This CDR3 spans 16 amino acids. CDR1 and CDR2 (germline): KGHSH, LQKENI. V was clipped by 3 bases and J by 4 bases, with 18 bases between them.

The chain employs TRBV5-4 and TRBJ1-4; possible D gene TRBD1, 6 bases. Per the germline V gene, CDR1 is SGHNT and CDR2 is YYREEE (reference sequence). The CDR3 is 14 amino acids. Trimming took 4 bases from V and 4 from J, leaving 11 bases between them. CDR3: CASSPDSHNEKLFF. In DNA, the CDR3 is TGTGCCAGCAGCCCGGACAGCCATAATGAAAAACTGTTTTTT.

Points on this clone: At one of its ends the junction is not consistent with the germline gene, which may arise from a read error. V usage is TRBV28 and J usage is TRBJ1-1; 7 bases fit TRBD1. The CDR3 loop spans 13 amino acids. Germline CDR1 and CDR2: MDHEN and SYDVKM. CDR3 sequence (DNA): TGTGCCAGCAGTTTATCGAGGGGGCGTATGAACCTCTTT. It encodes CASSLSRGRMNLF.

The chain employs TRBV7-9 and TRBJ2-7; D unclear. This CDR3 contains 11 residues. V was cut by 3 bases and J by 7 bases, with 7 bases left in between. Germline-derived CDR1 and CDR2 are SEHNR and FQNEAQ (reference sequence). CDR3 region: CASSFAGEQYF. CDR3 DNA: TGTGCCAGCAGCTTTGCCGGGGAGCAGTACTTC.

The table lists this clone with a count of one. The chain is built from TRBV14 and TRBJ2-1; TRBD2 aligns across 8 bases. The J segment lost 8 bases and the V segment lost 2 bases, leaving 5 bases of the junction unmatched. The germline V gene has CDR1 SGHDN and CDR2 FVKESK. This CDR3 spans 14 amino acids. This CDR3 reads CASSQLAGADEQFF. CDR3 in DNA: TGTGCCAGCAGCCAACTAGCGGGTGCCGATGAGCAGTTCTTC.

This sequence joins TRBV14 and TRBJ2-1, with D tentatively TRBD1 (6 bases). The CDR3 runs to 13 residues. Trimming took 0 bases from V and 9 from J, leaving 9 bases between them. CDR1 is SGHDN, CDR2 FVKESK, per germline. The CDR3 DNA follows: TGTGCCAGCAGCCAAGATCTGGACAGTGAGCAGTTCTTC. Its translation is CASSQDLDSEQFF.

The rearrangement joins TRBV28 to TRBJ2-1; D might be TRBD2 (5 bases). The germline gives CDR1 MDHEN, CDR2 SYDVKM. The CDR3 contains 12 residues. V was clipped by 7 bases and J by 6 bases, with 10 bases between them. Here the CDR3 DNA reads TGTGCCAGCACAACGGGGATCAATGAGCAGTTCTTC. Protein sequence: CASTTGINEQFF.

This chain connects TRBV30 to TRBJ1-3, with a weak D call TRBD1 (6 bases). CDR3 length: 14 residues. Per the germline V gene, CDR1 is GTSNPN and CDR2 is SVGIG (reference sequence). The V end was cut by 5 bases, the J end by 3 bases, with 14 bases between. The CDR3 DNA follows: TGTGCCTGGGGAACAGGGTTTGATGGAAACACCATATATTTT. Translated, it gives CAWGTGFDGNTIYF.